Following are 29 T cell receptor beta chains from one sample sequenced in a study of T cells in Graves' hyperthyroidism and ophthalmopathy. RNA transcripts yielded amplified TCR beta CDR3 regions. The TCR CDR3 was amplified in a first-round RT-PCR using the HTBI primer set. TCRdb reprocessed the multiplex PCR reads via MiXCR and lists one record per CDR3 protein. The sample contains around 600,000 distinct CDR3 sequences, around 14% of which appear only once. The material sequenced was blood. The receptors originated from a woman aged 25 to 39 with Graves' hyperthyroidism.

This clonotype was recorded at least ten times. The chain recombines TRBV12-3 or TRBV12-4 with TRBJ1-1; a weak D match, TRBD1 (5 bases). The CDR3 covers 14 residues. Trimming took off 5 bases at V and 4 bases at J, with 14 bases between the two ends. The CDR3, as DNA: TGTGCCAGCAGTAAGGGGTACGGTAGCACTGAAGCTTTCTTT. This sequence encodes CASSKGYGSTEAFF.

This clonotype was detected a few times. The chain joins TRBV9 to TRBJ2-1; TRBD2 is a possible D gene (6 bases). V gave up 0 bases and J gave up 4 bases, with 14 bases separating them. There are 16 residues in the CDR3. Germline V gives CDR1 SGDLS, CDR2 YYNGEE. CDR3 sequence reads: CASSVAPSALYNEQFF. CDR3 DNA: TGTGCCAGCAGCGTAGCACCTAGCGCTCTGTACAATGAGCAGTTCTTC.

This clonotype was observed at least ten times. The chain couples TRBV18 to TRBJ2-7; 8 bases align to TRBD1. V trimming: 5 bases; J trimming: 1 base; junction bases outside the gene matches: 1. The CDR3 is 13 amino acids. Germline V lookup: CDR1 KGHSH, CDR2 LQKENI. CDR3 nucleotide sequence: TGTGCCAGCTCAGGGACAGGATCCTACGAGCAGTACTTC. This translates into CASSGTGSYEQYF. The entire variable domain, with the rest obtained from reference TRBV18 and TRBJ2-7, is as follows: NAGVMQNPRHLVRRRGQEARLRCSPMKGHSHVYWYRQLPEEGLKFMVYLQKENIIDESGMPKERFSAEFPKEGPSILRIQQVVRGDSAAYFCASSGTGSYEQYFGPGTRLTVT.

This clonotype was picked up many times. In DNA, the CDR3 is TGTGCCAGCAGTTTGCCGGGGCAGGGGGAGGTCGGGGGTTACGAGCAGTACTTC. It is translated as CASSLPGQGEVGGYEQYF. The chain uses TRBV28 and TRBJ2-7; tentatively, D is TRBD1 (7 bases). Looked up from germline, CDR1 is MDHEN and CDR2 is SYDVKM. The V gene lost 3 bases and the J gene lost 4 bases, with 25 bases spanning the gap. This CDR3 region has 18 residues.

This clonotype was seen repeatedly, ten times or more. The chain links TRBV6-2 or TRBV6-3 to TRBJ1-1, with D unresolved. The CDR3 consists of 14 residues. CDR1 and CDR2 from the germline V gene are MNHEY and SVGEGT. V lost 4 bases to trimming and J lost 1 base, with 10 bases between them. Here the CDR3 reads CASSLVRTNTEAFF. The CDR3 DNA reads TGTGCCAGCAGTTTGGTCAGGACGAACACTGAAGCTTTCTTT.

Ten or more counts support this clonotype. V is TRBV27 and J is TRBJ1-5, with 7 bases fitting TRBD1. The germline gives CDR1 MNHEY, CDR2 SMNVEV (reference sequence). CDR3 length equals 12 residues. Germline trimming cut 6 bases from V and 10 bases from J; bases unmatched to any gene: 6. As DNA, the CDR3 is TGTGCCAGCAGCCAGGGGGACGGTCCCCAGCATTTT. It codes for CASSQGDGPQHF.

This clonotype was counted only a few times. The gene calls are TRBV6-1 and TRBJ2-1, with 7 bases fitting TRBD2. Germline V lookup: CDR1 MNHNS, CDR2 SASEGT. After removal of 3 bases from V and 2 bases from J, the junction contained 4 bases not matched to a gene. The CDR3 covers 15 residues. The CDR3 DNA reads TGTGCCAGCAGTGATCTAGCGGATGCCTACAATGAGCAGTTCTTC. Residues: CASSDLADAYNEQFF.

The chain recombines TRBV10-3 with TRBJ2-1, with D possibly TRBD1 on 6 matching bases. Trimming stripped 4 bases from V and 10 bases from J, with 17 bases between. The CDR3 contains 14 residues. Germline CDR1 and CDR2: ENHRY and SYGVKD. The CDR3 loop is CAISGAQGIVEQFF. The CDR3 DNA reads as TGTGCCATCAGTGGGGCACAGGGAATTGTGGAGCAGTTCTTC.

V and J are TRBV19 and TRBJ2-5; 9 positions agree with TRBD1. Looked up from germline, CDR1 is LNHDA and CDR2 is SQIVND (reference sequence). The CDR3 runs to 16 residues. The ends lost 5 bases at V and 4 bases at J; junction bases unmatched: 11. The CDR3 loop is CASSLHPGQGRETQYF. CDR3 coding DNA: TGTGCCAGTAGTCTCCACCCGGGACAGGGCCGAGAGACCCAGTACTTC.

The CDR3 DNA follows: TGTGCCAGCAGCTGGAGTCGGGGGACTCTTAGCACAGATACGCAGTATTTT. Its protein product is CASSWSRGTLSTDTQYF. The V gene is TRBV5-4, the J gene TRBJ2-3, with a weak D call TRBD2 (6 bases). Germline loops: CDR1 SGHNT, CDR2 YYREEE (reference sequence). The CDR3 runs 17 residues. V shed 3 bases and J shed 0 bases, with 17 bases lying between them.

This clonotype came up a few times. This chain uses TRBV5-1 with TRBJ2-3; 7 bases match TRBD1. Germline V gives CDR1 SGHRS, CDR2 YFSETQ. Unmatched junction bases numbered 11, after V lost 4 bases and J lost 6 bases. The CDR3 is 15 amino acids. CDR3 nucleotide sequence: TGCGCCAGCAGCGGAGGATCGACAGGGTTGGATACGCAGTATTTT. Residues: CASSGGSTGLDTQYF.

The CDR3 DNA follows: TGTGCCACCAGCATCGATAGGGCAGGGGGCTGGGAGCAGTACTTC. Amino acids: CATSIDRAGGWEQYF. The V call is TRBV15, the J call TRBJ2-7; 8 nucleotides line up with TRBD1. This CDR3 is 15 amino acids long. After removal of 4 bases from V and 7 bases from J, the junction contained 12 bases not matched to a gene. Germline loops: CDR1 LNHNV, CDR2 YYDKDF (reference sequence).

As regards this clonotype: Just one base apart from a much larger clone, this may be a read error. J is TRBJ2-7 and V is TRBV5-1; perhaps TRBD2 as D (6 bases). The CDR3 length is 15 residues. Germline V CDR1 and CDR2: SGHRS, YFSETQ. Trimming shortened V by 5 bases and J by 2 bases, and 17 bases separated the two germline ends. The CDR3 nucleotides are TGCGCCAGCAGACACCACCCGGAGGGTACCTACGAGCAGTACTTC. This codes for CASRHHPEGTYEQYF.

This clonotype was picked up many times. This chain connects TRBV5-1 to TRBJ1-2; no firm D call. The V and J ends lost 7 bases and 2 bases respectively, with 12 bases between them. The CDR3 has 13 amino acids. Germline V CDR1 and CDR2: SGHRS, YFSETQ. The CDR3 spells CASGTLENYGYTF. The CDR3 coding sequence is TGCGCCAGCGGTACATTAGAAAACTATGGCTACACCTTC.

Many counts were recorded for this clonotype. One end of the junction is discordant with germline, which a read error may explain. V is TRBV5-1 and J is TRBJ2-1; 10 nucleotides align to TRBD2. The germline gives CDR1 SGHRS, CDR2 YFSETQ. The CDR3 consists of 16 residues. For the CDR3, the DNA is TGTGCCAGCAGCTTAGGATCTAGCGGGAGTTCGAATGAGCAGTTCTTC. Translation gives CASSLGSSGSSNEQFF.

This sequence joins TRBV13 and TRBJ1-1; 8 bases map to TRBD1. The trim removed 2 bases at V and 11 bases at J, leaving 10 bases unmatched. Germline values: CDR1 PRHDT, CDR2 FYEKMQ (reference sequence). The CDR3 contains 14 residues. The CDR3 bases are TGTGCCAGCAGCTTATTCGCAGGGGGCCCTGGGGCTTTCTTT. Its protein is CASSLFAGGPGAFF. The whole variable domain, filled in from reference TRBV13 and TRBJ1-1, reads AAGVIQSPRHLIKEKRETATLKCYPIPRHDTVYWYQQGPGQDPQFLISFYEKMQSDKGSIPDRFSAQQFSDYHSELNMSSLELGDSALYFCASSLFAGGPGAFFGQGTRLTVV.

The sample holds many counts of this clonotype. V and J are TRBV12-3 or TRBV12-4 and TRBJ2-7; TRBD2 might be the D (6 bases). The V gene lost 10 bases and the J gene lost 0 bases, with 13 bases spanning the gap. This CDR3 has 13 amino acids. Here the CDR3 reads CATGGGNSYEQYF. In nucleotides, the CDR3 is TGTGCCACCGGCGGCGGGAACTCCTACGAGCAGTACTTC.

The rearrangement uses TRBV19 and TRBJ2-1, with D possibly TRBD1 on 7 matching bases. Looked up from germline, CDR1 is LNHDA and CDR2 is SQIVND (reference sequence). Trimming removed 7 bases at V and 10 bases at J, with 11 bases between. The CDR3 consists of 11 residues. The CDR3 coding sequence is TGTGCCAGTACCCCAGGGGGGGAGCAGTTCTTC. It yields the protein CASTPGGEQFF.

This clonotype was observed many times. The CDR3 DNA reads as TGTGCCTGGAGTGTAAAGATGGTTGTTCGGATTGAAGCTTTCTTT. This gives the protein CAWSVKMVVRIEAFF. The chain is built from TRBV30 and TRBJ1-1, with D hard to call. V was pared by 0 bases and J by 7 bases, with 18 bases between. The CDR3 runs to 15 residues. Germline assignment: CDR1 GTSNPN and CDR2 SVGIG (reference sequence). Combining the CDR3 with reference TRBV30 and TRBJ1-1 gives the whole variable domain SQTIHQWPATLVQPVGSPLSLECTVEGTSNPNLYWYRQAAGRGLQLLFYSVGIGQISSEVPQNLSASRPQDRQFILSSKKLLLSDSGFYLCAWSVKMVVRIEAFFGQGTRLTVV.

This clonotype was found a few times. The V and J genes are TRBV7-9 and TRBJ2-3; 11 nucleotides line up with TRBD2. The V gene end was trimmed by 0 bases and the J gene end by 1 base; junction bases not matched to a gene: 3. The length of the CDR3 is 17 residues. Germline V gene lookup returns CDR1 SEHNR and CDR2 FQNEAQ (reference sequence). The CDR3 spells CASSLATSGIGTDTQYF. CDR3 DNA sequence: TGTGCCAGCAGCTTAGCGACTAGCGGGATTGGCACAGATACGCAGTATTTT.

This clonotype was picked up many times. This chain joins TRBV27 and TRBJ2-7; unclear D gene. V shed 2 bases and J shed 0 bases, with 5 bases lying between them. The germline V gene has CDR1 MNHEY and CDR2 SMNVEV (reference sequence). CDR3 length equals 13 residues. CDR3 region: CASSLKFSYEQYF. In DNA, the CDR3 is TGTGCCAGCAGTTTAAAGTTCTCCTACGAGCAGTACTTC.

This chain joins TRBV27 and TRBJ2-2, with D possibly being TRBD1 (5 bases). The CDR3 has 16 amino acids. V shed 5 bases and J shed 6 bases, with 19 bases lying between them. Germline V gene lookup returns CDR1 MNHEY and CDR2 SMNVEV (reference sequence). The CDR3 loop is CASSPLGPNGPGELFF. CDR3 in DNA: TGTGCCAGCAGTCCCCTGGGGCCGAACGGTCCCGGGGAGCTGTTTTTT.

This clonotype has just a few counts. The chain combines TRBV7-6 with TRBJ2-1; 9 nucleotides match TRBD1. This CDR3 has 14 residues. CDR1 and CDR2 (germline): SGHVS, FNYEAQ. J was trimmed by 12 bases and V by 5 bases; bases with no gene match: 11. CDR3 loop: CASSVLQGASGQFF. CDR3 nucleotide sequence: TGTGCCAGCAGCGTACTACAGGGGGCTAGCGGGCAGTTCTTC.

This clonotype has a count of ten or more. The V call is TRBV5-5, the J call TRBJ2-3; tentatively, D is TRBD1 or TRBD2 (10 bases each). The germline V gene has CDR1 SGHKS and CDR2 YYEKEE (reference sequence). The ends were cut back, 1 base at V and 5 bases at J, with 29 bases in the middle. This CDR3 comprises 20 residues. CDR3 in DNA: TGTGCCAGCAGCTTGAATGACAGGGGGCTAGCGGGAGACGAGGAAGATACGCAGTATTTT. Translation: CASSLNDRGLAGDEEDTQYF.

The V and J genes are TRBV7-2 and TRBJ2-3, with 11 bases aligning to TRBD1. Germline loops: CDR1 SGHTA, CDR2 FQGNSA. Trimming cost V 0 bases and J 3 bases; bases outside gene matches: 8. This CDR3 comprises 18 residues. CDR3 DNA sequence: TGTGCCAGCAGCTTAGCGTGGGGGACAGGGGGTAGGACAGATACGCAGTATTTT. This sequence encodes CASSLAWGTGGRTDTQYF.

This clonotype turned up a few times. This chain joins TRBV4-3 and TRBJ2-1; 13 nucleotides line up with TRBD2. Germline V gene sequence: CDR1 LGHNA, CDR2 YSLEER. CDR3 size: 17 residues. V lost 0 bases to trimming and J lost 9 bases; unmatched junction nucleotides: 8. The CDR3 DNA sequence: TGCGCCAGCAGCCAAGATCCAACTAGCGGGAGGGCCGGTGAGCAGTTCTTC. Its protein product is CASSQDPTSGRAGEQFF.

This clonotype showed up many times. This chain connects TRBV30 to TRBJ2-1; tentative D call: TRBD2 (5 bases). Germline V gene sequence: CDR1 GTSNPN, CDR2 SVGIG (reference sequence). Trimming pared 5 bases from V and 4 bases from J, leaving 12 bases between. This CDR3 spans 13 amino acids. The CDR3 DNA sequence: TGTGCCTGGGACATCCGGGGTTACAATGAGCAGTTCTTC. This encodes CAWDIRGYNEQFF. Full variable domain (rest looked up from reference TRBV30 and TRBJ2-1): SQTIHQWPATLVQPVGSPLSLECTVEGTSNPNLYWYRQAAGRGLQLLFYSVGIGQISSEVPQNLSASRPQDRQFILSSKKLLLSDSGFYLCAWDIRGYNEQFFGPGTRLTVL.

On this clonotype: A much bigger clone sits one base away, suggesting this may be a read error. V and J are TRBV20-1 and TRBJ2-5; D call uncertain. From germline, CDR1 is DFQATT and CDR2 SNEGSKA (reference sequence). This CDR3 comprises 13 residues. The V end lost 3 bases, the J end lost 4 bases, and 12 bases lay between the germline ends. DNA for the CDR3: TGCAGTGCTAGGTCCACGTACCGAGAGACCCAGTACTTC. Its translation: CSARSTYRETQYF.

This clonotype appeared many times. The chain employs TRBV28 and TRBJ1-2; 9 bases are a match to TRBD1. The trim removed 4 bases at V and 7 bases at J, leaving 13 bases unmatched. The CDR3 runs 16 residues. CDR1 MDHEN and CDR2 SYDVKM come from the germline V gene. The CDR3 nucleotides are TGTGCCAGCAGTTCCCCGCAGGGGACAGGGAGTGGTGGCTACACCTTC. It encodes CASSSPQGTGSGGYTF.